A single sample is the source of the 18 T cell receptor beta chains below, sequenced in a study of vaccination and CD4 T cells after COVID-19. What these receptors recognize is not known. Time point meaning: late sampling 161 to 241 days after vaccination in a few convalescent patients. Specified treatment: roughly 11-day PBMC culture with coronavirus spike peptide pools or control peptides (ViraFEST assay). Cultured CD4+ T cell DNA was sequenced using the Oncomine TCR Beta short-read assay. Each CDR3 protein is one row after TCRdb ran MiXCR on the PCR reads. The sample holds some 17,000 distinct CDR3 sequences, 51% seen once. The sample here was CD4+ T cells from blood, cultured in vitro, taken about 7 months after SARS-CoV-2 vaccination. The source is a human donor who had recovered from COVID-19.

Points on this clonotype: It is likely a read error, because the conserved phenylalanine at the end of the CDR3 is missing. CDR3 sequence: CASRSPGETQYL. In DNA, the CDR3 is TGTGCCAGCAGAAGTCCCGGGGAGACCCAGTACCTC. The chain couples TRBV6-1 to TRBJ2-5, with D unresolved. Between the trimmed V and J ends, which lost 6 bases and 5 bases, there was a span of 10 bases. CDR1 is MNHNS and CDR2 is SASEGT in the germline V gene. The CDR3 consists of 12 residues.

The chain joins TRBV20-1 to TRBJ2-3; D may be TRBD1 (5 bases). The CDR3 has 16 amino acids. V lost 1 base to trimming and J lost 1 base, with 15 bases between them. From germline, CDR1 is DFQATT and CDR2 SNEGSKA (reference sequence). In nucleotides, the CDR3 is TGCAGTGCTAGAGCTGGTCGGGTAGGGGGCACAGATACGCAGTATTTT. Translated: CSARAGRVGGTDTQYF.

The chain links TRBV12-3 or TRBV12-4 to TRBJ2-7; possibly TRBD1 for D (5 bases). CDR3 size: 14 residues. The ends were cut back, 1 base at V and 4 bases at J, with 11 bases in the middle. CDR3 protein: CASSLGQGLYEQYF. For the CDR3, the DNA is TGTGCCAGCAGTTTAGGGCAGGGCCTTTACGAGCAGTACTTC.

The rearrangement joins TRBV24-1 to TRBJ2-5; D not certain. Trimming removed 3 bases from V and 0 bases from J, with 10 bases in between. Germline CDR1 is KGHDR and CDR2 is SFDVKD. The length of the CDR3 is 15 residues. The CDR3 reads CATSDPGEYQETQYF. The CDR3 bases are TGTGCCACCAGTGATCCTGGCGAGTACCAAGAGACCCAGTACTTC.

The chain has TRBV6-1 and TRBJ2-7, with D maybe TRBD1 (6 bases). This CDR3 has 16 amino acids. CDR1 is MNHNS, CDR2 SASEGT, per germline. Trimming took off 2 bases at V and 2 bases at J, with 16 bases between the two ends. CDR3 in amino acids: CASSELRTANPYEQYF. The CDR3 bases are TGTGCCAGCAGTGAACTTAGGACAGCAAATCCCTACGAGCAGTACTTC.

The sample holds one count of this clonotype. V usage is TRBV12-3 or TRBV12-4 and J usage is TRBJ1-1; the D is unclear. Trimming left V 6 bases short and J 8 bases short, with 10 bases between. This CDR3 contains 11 residues. This chain's CDR3 is CASRVSGEAFF. CDR3 DNA: TGTGCCAGCAGGGTCTCGGGGGAAGCTTTCTTT.

The chain uses TRBV20-1 and TRBJ2-5, with D perhaps assigned TRBD1 or TRBD2 (5 bases each). CDR1 and CDR2 (germline): DFQATT, SNEGSKA (reference sequence). The CDR3 is made up of 14 amino acids. V lost 1 base to trimming and J lost 1 base, with 10 bases between them. This chain's CDR3 is CSARVLGTQETQYF. The CDR3 nucleotides read TGCAGTGCTAGAGTGTTAGGGACCCAAGAGACCCAGTACTTC.

J is TRBJ2-2 and V is TRBV6-1; 7 nucleotides agree with TRBD2. With 7 bases clipped from V and 7 bases from J, the junction kept 9 bases outside the gene matches. CDR1 and CDR2 from the germline V gene are MNHNS and SASEGT. The CDR3 loop spans 14 amino acids. Written as DNA, the CDR3 is TGTGCCAGCACTCTCGGGGGGAAGGACGGGGAGCTGTTTTTT. Residues: CASTLGGKDGELFF.

With respect to this clonotype: One end of the junction varies from germline; a read error may be responsible. The chain recombines TRBV20-1 with TRBJ1-1, with D maybe TRBD1 (6 bases). The CDR3 loop spans 14 amino acids. Germline V gene sequence: CDR1 DFQATT, CDR2 SNEGSKA (reference sequence). In DNA form, the CDR3 reads TGCAGTGTTAGAGCCACAGGGATTTGGACTGAAGCTTTCTTT. It specifies CSVRATGIWTEAFF.

This clonotype was counted a few times. The chain uses TRBV15 and TRBJ1-2, with D unresolved. CDR3 length: 15 residues. From germline, CDR1 is LNHNV and CDR2 YYDKDF (reference sequence). Trimming took 0 bases from V and 0 from J, leaving 8 bases between them. As DNA, the CDR3 is TGTGCCACCAGCAGAGATCCTCGGACTAACTATGGCTACACCTTC. Its protein product is CATSRDPRTNYGYTF.

This clonotype was seen only a few times. The chain carries TRBV30 and TRBJ2-3; the D is unclear. The CDR3 contains 11 residues. Looked up from germline, CDR1 is GTSNPN and CDR2 is SVGIG (reference sequence). V lost 2 bases and J 5 bases, leaving 5 bases between the germline ends. The CDR3 loop is CAWSWGDTQYF. The CDR3 DNA reads as TGTGCCTGGAGTTGGGGAGATACGCAGTATTTT.

This rearrangement joins TRBV2 to TRBJ1-5, with no clear D. The length of the CDR3 is 15 residues. Trimming cost V 2 bases and J 7 bases, with 15 bases left between them. Germline CDR1 and CDR2: SNHLY and FYNNEI. CDR3 amino acids: CASSENSWVGQPQHF. CDR3 sequence (DNA): TGTGCCAGCAGTGAAAACAGCTGGGTGGGCCAGCCCCAGCATTTT. Complete variable domain (other parts from reference TRBV2 and TRBJ1-5): EPEVTQTPSHQVTQMGQEVILRCVPISNHLYFYWYRQILGQKVEFLVSFYNNEISEKSEIFDDQFSVERPDGSNFTLKIRSTKLEDSAMYFCASSENSWVGQPQHFGDGTRLSIL.

This chain uses TRBV6-1 with TRBJ2-3, with 8 nucleotides matching TRBD2. This CDR3 is built from 14 residues. V lost 7 bases, J lost 2 bases, and 5 bases stayed unmatched. Germline V lookup: CDR1 MNHNS, CDR2 SASEGT. CDR3 amino acids: CASIPGGITDTQYF. As DNA, the CDR3 is TGTGCCAGCATTCCGGGGGGGATCACAGATACGCAGTATTTT.

The chain is built from TRBV6-1 and TRBJ1-6; TRBD1 might be the D (5 bases). Germline V gene lookup returns CDR1 MNHNS and CDR2 SASEGT. Trimming removed 7 bases from V and 9 bases from J, with 19 bases in between. The CDR3 has 15 amino acids. The CDR3 reads CASNPRVGVSSPLHF. The CDR3 DNA is TGTGCCAGCAACCCACGGGTAGGGGTTAGTTCACCCCTCCACTTT.

The chain recombines TRBV2 with TRBJ2-5; D not certain. Germline-derived CDR1 and CDR2 are SNHLY and FYNNEI. The CDR3 has 14 amino acids. Between the trimmed V and J ends, which lost 4 bases and 0 bases, there was a span of 9 bases. CDR3 bases: TGTGCCAGCAGTGTATTACGTAACCAAGAGACCCAGTACTTC. This gives the protein CASSVLRNQETQYF.

J is TRBJ2-5 and V is TRBV5-4, with unresolved D. The V end lost 6 bases, the J end lost 1 base, and 10 bases lay between the germline ends. This CDR3 spans 13 amino acids. Per the germline V gene, CDR1 is SGHNT and CDR2 is YYREEE (reference sequence). The CDR3 loop reads CASTPAPQETQYF. Written as DNA, the CDR3 is TGTGCCAGCACTCCCGCCCCCCAAGAGACCCAGTACTTC.

The rearrangement uses TRBV11-3 and TRBJ2-1; 14 bases fit TRBD2. Trimming cost V 5 bases and J 3 bases; bases outside gene matches: 3. There are 16 residues in the CDR3. Germline V gene sequence: CDR1 SGHNT, CDR2 YENEEA. CDR3: CASSRGTSGGYNEQFF. CDR3 bases: TGTGCCAGCAGCCGAGGGACTAGCGGGGGCTACAATGAGCAGTTCTTC.

This clonotype was observed a few times. The J gene is TRBJ1-5, the V gene TRBV7-9; possible D gene TRBD1, 5 bases. Germline CDR1 and CDR2: SEHNR and FQNEAQ (reference sequence). CDR3 length equals 15 residues. Trimming took 1 base from V and 5 from J, leaving 12 bases between them. The CDR3 reads CASSLGQGWDQPQHF. The CDR3 region has the DNA TGTGCCAGCAGCTTAGGGCAGGGCTGGGATCAGCCCCAGCATTTT.